A selection of T cell receptor beta chains follows, all from one sample in a study of cytomegalovirus exposure and HLA in healthy donors. Generated by immunoSEQ multiplex PCR, the TCRdb table keeps only in-frame clones and is missing some. The sample holds around 63,000 clones. The specimen sequenced was PBMCs. These receptors were obtained from a woman between 25 and 40 years old in good health and CMV-seronegative. Each CDR3 is given with its conserved first and last residue.

j_gene: TRBJ2-7
len: 14
v_gene: TRBV27
CDR3aa: CASSFAQGWYEQYF

j_gene: TRBJ2-5
len: 16
v_gene: TRBV4-1
CDR3aa: CASSHSGTGGRETQYF

j_gene: TRBJ2-7
len: 13
v_gene: TRBV29-1
CDR3aa: CSVGPRDAYEQYF

j_gene: TRBJ2-3
len: 15
v_gene: TRBV4-2
CDR3aa: CASSQAGGDVDTQYF

j_gene: TRBJ1-1
len: 15
v_gene: TRBV19
CDR3aa: CASSIRGDRNTEAFF

j_gene: TRBJ2-1
len: 18
v_gene: TRBV4-1
CDR3aa: CASSPLAGGPHRPSEQFF

j_gene: TRBJ1-6
len: 13
v_gene: TRBV10-3
CDR3aa: CAITGTWDSPLHF

j_gene: TRBJ2-7
len: 15
v_gene: TRBV7-8
CDR3aa: CASRFRDLSSYEQYF

j_gene: TRBJ2-7
len: 16
v_gene: TRBV27
CDR3aa: CASSSEQTQHFYEQYF

j_gene: TRBJ1-1
len: 12
v_gene: TRBV7-9
CDR3aa: CASSFAETEAFF

j_gene: TRBJ2-1
len: 12
v_gene: TRBV28
CDR3aa: CAKGGGYNEQFF

j_gene: TRBJ2-7
len: 16
v_gene: TRBV4-1
CDR3aa: CASSQVQQGARGEQYF

j_gene: TRBJ1-2
len: 16
v_gene: TRBV29-1
CDR3aa: CSGGRKMGPANYGYTF

j_gene: TRBJ1-3
len: 13
v_gene: TRBV7-2
CDR3aa: CASSASSGNTIYF

j_gene: TRBJ2-5
len: 14
v_gene: TRBV19
CDR3aa: CASSKQGLQETQYF

j_gene: TRBJ2-6
len: 16
v_gene: TRBV9
CDR3aa: CASSGRTGAGANVLTF

j_gene: TRBJ2-4
len: 17
v_gene: TRBV4-2
CDR3aa: CASSLLTSGEAKNIQYF

j_gene: TRBJ1-5
len: 14
v_gene: TRBV2
CDR3aa: CASSEQGAQQPQHF

j_gene: TRBJ2-2
len: 15
v_gene: TRBV6-5
CDR3aa: CASRPPGTRAGELFF

j_gene: TRBJ2-7
len: 14
v_gene: TRBV7-2
CDR3aa: CASSRSGQGRVQYF

j_gene: TRBJ2-1
len: 16
v_gene: TRBV4-3
CDR3aa: CASSSQLAGGENEQFF

j_gene: TRBJ2-1
len: 15
v_gene: TRBV4-3
CDR3aa: CASSERRWSYNEQFF

j_gene: TRBJ2-1
len: 14
v_gene: TRBV4-1
CDR3aa: CASSQGGGINEQFF

j_gene: TRBJ2-1
len: 12
v_gene: TRBV6-1
CDR3aa: CASLDSYNEQFF

j_gene: TRBJ1-1
len: 13
v_gene: TRBV19
CDR3aa: CASSISIPTEAFF

j_gene: TRBJ2-7
len: 17
v_gene: TRBV28
CDR3aa: CASSGRTSGPRGYEQYF

j_gene: TRBJ2-1
len: 15
v_gene: TRBV28
CDR3aa: CASSPGTSDYNEQFF

j_gene: TRBJ2-1
len: 17
v_gene: TRBV7-2
CDR3aa: CASSLVGTSAFYNEQFF

j_gene: TRBJ2-7
len: 14
v_gene: TRBV27
CDR3aa: CASGLAGERYEQYF

j_gene: TRBJ2-7
len: 14
v_gene: TRBV25-1
CDR3aa: CASSKPGLAYEQYF

j_gene: TRBJ2-2
len: 16
v_gene: TRBV4-2
CDR3aa: CASSARTSGGIGELFF

j_gene: TRBJ1-1
len: 13
v_gene: TRBV6-5
CDR3aa: CASRGQGSTEAFF

j_gene: TRBJ2-1
len: 21
v_gene: TRBV7-6
CDR3aa: CASSLNPSSLAGGRPTMKQFF

j_gene: TRBJ1-4
len: 14
v_gene: TRBV29-1
CDR3aa: CSVARTGTREQLFF

j_gene: TRBJ1-2
len: 16
v_gene: TRBV7-2
CDR3aa: CASSRPLGGANYGYTF

j_gene: TRBJ1-2
len: 14
v_gene: TRBV29-1
CDR3aa: CSVVWAGGAQGYTF

j_gene: TRBJ1-1
len: 14
v_gene: TRBV5-1
CDR3aa: CASSLERVGTEAFF

j_gene: TRBJ2-2
len: 14
v_gene: TRBV19
CDR3aa: CASNGQGATGELFF

j_gene: TRBJ2-7
len: 13
v_gene: TRBV2
CDR3aa: CASSGPGRGEQYF

j_gene: TRBJ2-2
len: 14
v_gene: TRBV28
CDR3aa: CASSLTGSTGELFF

j_gene: TRBJ1-1
len: 16
v_gene: TRBV7-2
CDR3aa: CASRPWEGGMNTEAFF

j_gene: TRBJ2-1
len: 17
v_gene: TRBV4-1
CDR3aa: CASSQAGLAGVFNEQFF

j_gene: TRBJ1-5
len: 15
v_gene: TRBV10-3
CDR3aa: CAISRTESSNQPQHF

j_gene: TRBJ2-5
len: 14
v_gene: TRBV9
CDR3aa: CASSVGSAQETQYF

j_gene: TRBJ1-1
len: 15
v_gene: TRBV6-5
CDR3aa: CASTPRSGGLTEAFF

j_gene: TRBJ1-1
len: 16
v_gene: TRBV19
CDR3aa: CASSQQGHSLGTEAFF

j_gene: TRBJ2-5
len: 15
v_gene: TRBV6-4
CDR3aa: CASSESAGGTETQYF

j_gene: TRBJ1-2
len: 13
v_gene: TRBV30
CDR3aa: CAWSESGYYGYTF

j_gene: TRBJ1-2
len: 13
v_gene: TRBV5-1
CDR3aa: CASSLGQVSGYTF

j_gene: TRBJ1-2
len: 11
v_gene: TRBV30
CDR3aa: CASNLNYGYTF

j_gene: TRBJ1-2
len: 12
v_gene: TRBV19
CDR3aa: CASTGMNYGYTF

j_gene: TRBJ2-7
len: 15
v_gene: TRBV27
CDR3aa: CASGFWGGSSYEQYF

j_gene: TRBJ2-7
len: 14
v_gene: TRBV6-5
CDR3aa: CASSYPGAGGEQYF

j_gene: TRBJ1-1
len: 14
v_gene: TRBV2
CDR3aa: CASSPGGANTEAFF

j_gene: TRBJ2-6
len: 18
v_gene: TRBV5-1
CDR3aa: CASSSWTGQSSGANVLTF

j_gene: TRBJ1-3
len: 12
v_gene: TRBV6-5
CDR3aa: CASSGQGYTIYF